This T cell receptor (beta chain) was observed in a study of cytomegalovirus exposure and HLA in healthy donors. Study outcomes and limitations: One variant, a missense change in DCLRE1C, was linked in a later analysis to TCR beta V- and J-gene trimming.

A word on this clone: Its antigen is still unknown.

The PCR ran on 60 Vbeta and 13 Jbeta primers. Some clones are missing from TCRdb's copy, which holds only in-frame ones; the method was immunoSEQ multiplex PCR. Of over 100,000 clones listed, around nine tenths were seen once; the top ten hold 4.5% to 6.5%. With 4 bases clipped from V and 6 bases from J, the junction kept 15 bases outside the gene matches. The CDR3 consists of 17 residues. CDR1 and CDR2 (germline): MDHEN, SYDVKM. Sequences were obtained from PBMCs. This TCR was recovered from a woman in her twenties or thirties in good health and CMV-seronegative. V usage is TRBV28 and J usage is TRBJ2-3; 8 bases map to TRBD1. The CDR3 nucleotides are TGTGCCAGCAGTTCCCTCGGGACAGGAGGGCCCGGGGATACGCAGTATTTT. Its translation: CASSSLGTGGPGDTQYF.